The T cell receptor (beta chain) described here comes from a study of CD8+ T cells in alopecia areata. Investigators isolated RNA and reverse transcribed it into cDNA to act as the sequencing template. Some clones are missing from TCRdb's copy, which holds only in-frame ones; the method was immunoSEQ multiplex PCR. The sample contains fewer than 40,000 clones, less than 65% of which appear only once. This CDR3 has 16 amino acids. Trimming cost V 7 bases and J 2 bases; bases outside gene matches: 13. The V gene's germline CDR1 is GTSNPN and CDR2 SVGIG (reference sequence). The researchers isolated CD4+ and CD8+ T cells from PBMCs by sorting.

This chain uses TRBV30 with TRBJ2-1, with 8 bases lining up with TRBD2. This TCR was recovered from a human donor with alopecia areata. The specimen was NKG2D-high CD8+ T cells sorted from blood. CDR3 loop: CALPLAGDLTYNEQFF. For the CDR3, the DNA is TGTGCCTTACCTCTAGCGGGCGACCTTACCTACAATGAGCAGTTCTTC.